This T cell receptor (beta chain) was recovered during a study of OX40 agonist ivuxolimab in advanced cancers. The study, taken as a whole, reports: Low clonal expansion, among the lowest seen, marked partial responders at 0.1-3.0 mg/kg.

Sequencing was performed with immunoSEQ multiplex PCR; in TCRdb, only in-frame clones are kept and a portion is missing. The sample carries about 110,000 clones, 75% to 95% recorded once. With V trimmed by 4 bases and J by 5 bases, 13 bases remained unmatched. The CDR3 runs 17 residues. Germline CDR1 and CDR2: SGDLS and YYNGEE. In regard to this clone: The target antigen is unknown.

Here the sequenced sample was CD4+ or CD8+ T cells sorted from blood, taken in a trial of the OX40 agonist ivuxolimab. The sequence derives from an adult with an advanced solid tumor such as melanoma, head and neck, liver or kidney cancer. The chain joins TRBV9 to TRBJ2-1; TRBD1 matches at 9 bases. The DNA for the CDR3 is TGTGCCAGCAGCCCACCGGCCGGGACAGGGTTCCACAATGAGCAGTTCTTC. The encoded protein is CASSPPAGTGFHNEQFF.